The 3 T cell receptor beta chains given below trace back to one sample, sequenced in a study of siplizumab effects on memory and regulatory T cells. Here immunoSEQ multiplex PCR was the method, and the copy in TCRdb shows in-frame clones only, minus some. The table shows 100,000 or so clones, with around 92% occurring only once. Sequencing was carried out using CD4+ T cells sorted from blood. Receptors originate from a human donor in good health.

V usage is TRBV2 and J usage is TRBJ2-7; TRBD1 is a possible D gene (6 bases). CDR1 is SNHLY, CDR2 FYNNEI, per germline. This CDR3 region has 13 residues. Trimming removed 7 bases from V and 4 bases from J, with 14 bases in between. CDR3 bases: TGTGCCAGCACCCGTGCCAGGGGTTACGAGCAGTACTTC. Its translation is CASTRARGYEQYF.

This sequence joins TRBV5-6 and TRBJ2-5; D perhaps matches TRBD2 (6 bases). Germline V lookup: CDR1 SGHDT, CDR2 YYEEEE. The ends were cut back, 6 bases at V and 7 bases at J, with 16 bases in the middle. CDR3 length: 13 residues. CDR3 DNA sequence: TGTGCCAGCACCCCATTTGAGGGAGGGACCCAGTACTTC. Translating gives CASTPFEGGTQYF. Looking up the rest from reference TRBV5-6 and TRBJ2-5 gives the full variable domain: DAGVTQSPTHLIKTRGQQVTLRCSPKSGHDTVSWYQQALGQGPQFIFQYYEEEERQRGNFPDRFSGHQFPNYSSELNVNALLLGDSALYLCASTPFEGGTQYFGPGTRLLVL.

CDR3 region: CASSVWTGSYNSPLHF. CDR3 DNA sequence: TGTGCCAGCAGTGTTTGGACAGGGAGCTATAATTCACCCCTCCACTTT. The chain recombines TRBV27 with TRBJ1-6, with TRBD1 matching 8 bases. Looked up from germline, CDR1 is MNHEY and CDR2 is SMNVEV (reference sequence). This CDR3 has 16 residues. V lost 5 bases and J lost 3; bases outside the gene matches: 6.